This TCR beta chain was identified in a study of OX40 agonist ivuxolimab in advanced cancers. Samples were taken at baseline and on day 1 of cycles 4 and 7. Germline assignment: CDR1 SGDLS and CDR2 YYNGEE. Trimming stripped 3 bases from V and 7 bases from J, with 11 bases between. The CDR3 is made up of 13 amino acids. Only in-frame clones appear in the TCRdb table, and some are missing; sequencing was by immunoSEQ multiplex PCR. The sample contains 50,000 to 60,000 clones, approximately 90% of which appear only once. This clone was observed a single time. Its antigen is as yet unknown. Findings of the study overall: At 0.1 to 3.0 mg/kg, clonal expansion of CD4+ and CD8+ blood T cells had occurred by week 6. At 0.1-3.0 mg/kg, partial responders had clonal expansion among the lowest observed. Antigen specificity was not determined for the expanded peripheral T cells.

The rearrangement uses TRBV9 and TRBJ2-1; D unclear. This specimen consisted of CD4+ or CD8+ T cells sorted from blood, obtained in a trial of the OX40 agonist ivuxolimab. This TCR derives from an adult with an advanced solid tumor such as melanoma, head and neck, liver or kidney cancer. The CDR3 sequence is CASSARPSNEQFF. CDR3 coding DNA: TGTGCCAGCAGCGCCCGCCCAAGTAATGAGCAGTTCTTC.